Included here is one T cell receptor beta chain sequence, with context. The sample comes from a study of T cell changes during pregnancy in multiple sclerosis. After removal of 0 bases from V and 5 bases from J, the junction contained 13 bases not matched to a gene. There are 17 residues in the CDR3. Germline V gene sequence: CDR1 SGHRS, CDR2 YFSETQ. TCRdb's table, derived via immunoSEQ multiplex PCR, lists solely in-frame clones and lacks some. The repertoire holds almost 25,000 clones, 85% to 90% seen once, with approximately 0.67% in the top ten. The rearrangement links TRBV5-1 to TRBJ2-7; 8 positions match TRBD2. This clonotype was sampled from a female donor in good health, enrolled as a control in a pregnancy study. The sample here was CD4+ T cells from peripheral blood mononuclear cells, taken in the first trimester of pregnancy. The CDR3 reads CASSLAGGLAGLDEQYF. CDR3 bases: TGCGCCAGCAGCTTGGCGGGTGGCCTAGCGGGTCTGGACGAGCAGTACTTC.